The 8 T cell receptor beta chains below come from one sample, sequenced in a study of blood T cell repertoires in COVID-19. Profiled with immunoSEQ multiplex PCR; TCRdb holds only in-frame clones, not every one. The sample includes about 53,000 clones, over 90% seen only once; the top ten take approximately 3%. The specimen sequenced was peripheral blood. The receptors here all came from a human donor in a cohort sampled during active COVID-19.

This chain connects TRBV30 to TRBJ2-7; tentative D call: TRBD1 (5 bases). CDR3 length equals 13 residues. With 0 bases removed from V and 5 bases from J, the gap between germline ends came to 11 bases. Germline CDR1 GTSNPN, CDR2 SVGIG (reference sequence). CDR3 region: CAWSVGRVNEQYF. In DNA form, the CDR3 reads TGTGCCTGGAGTGTCGGCAGGGTGAACGAGCAGTACTTC.

The chain combines TRBV5-5 with TRBJ2-3; a weak D match, TRBD2 (7 bases). V lost 1 base, J lost 0 bases, and 9 bases lay in between. CDR3 size: 15 residues. Germline assignment: CDR1 SGHKS and CDR2 YYEKEE (reference sequence). CDR3 residues: CASSLRGASTDTQYF. Here the CDR3 DNA reads TGTGCCAGCAGCTTGCGGGGGGCCAGCACAGATACGCAGTATTTT.

The chain joins TRBV18 to TRBJ2-3; 7 nucleotides align to TRBD1. Germline V CDR1 and CDR2: KGHSH, LQKENI. Trimming removed 4 bases from V and 2 bases from J; junction bases left unmatched: 12. The CDR3 covers 17 residues. In nucleotides, the CDR3 is TGTGCCAGCTCACAAATACCAGACAGGGTCGACACAGATACGCAGTATTTT. Amino acid sequence: CASSQIPDRVDTDTQYF.

The rearrangement joins TRBV5-8 to TRBJ1-2; D possibly corresponds to TRBD1 (5 bases). V lost 0 bases and J 4 bases, leaving 19 bases between the germline ends. The CDR3 is 17 amino acids. Germline-derived CDR1 and CDR2 are SGHTS and YDEGEE. The CDR3 region has the DNA TGTGCCAGCAGCTTGGGGCCAGGGAGGAACCTTTTCTATGGCTACACCTTC. Translation: CASSLGPGRNLFYGYTF. Drawing the rest from reference TRBV5-8 and TRBJ1-2, the complete variable domain is EAGVTQSPTHLIKTRGQQATLRCSPISGHTSVYWYQQALGLGLQFLLWYDEGEERNRGNFPPRFSGRQFPNYSSELNVNALELEDSALYLCASSLGPGRNLFYGYTFGSGTRLTVV.

V and J are TRBV23-1 and TRBJ1-6, with 9 bases fitting TRBD1. TRBV23-1 is noted as an ORF with a role that remains uncertain. The trim removed 2 bases at V and 8 bases at J, leaving 10 bases unmatched. The CDR3 runs to 17 residues. CDR3 sequence (DNA): TGCGCCAGCAGTCAACCATTACCGGGACAGGGTTATTCACCCCTCCACTTT. It encodes CASSQPLPGQGYSPLHF.

V is TRBV5-6 and J is TRBJ2-1; TRBD2 is a possible D gene (6 bases). CDR3 size: 16 residues. Trimming removed 5 bases at V and 8 bases at J, with 23 bases between. CDR1 and CDR2 (germline): SGHDT, YYEEEE. CDR3 amino acids: CASSLSRDWVLHEQFF. The CDR3 coding sequence is TGTGCCAGCAGTTTATCTCGGGACTGGGTTCTCCATGAGCAGTTCTTC.

The rearrangement joins TRBV19 to TRBJ1-5, with a possible D match to TRBD1 (5 bases). This CDR3 has 15 amino acids. Trimming removed 7 bases from V and 3 bases from J, with 16 bases in between. CDR1 LNHDA and CDR2 SQIVND come from the germline V gene (reference sequence). The CDR3 DNA follows: TGTGCCAGTACCCCAATAACCGGACACAATCAGCCCCAGCATTTT. Protein: CASTPITGHNQPQHF.

The V call is TRBV10-3, the J call TRBJ2-3; a possible D gene is TRBD2 (7 bases). The CDR3 length is 15 residues. Germline CDR1 reads ENHRY; CDR2 reads SYGVKD. V lost 0 bases and J 4 bases, leaving 11 bases between the germline ends. For the CDR3, the DNA is TGTGCCATCAGTGAGTCGCGGGGGCGGTCAGATACGCAGTATTTT. Residues: CAISESRGRSDTQYF.